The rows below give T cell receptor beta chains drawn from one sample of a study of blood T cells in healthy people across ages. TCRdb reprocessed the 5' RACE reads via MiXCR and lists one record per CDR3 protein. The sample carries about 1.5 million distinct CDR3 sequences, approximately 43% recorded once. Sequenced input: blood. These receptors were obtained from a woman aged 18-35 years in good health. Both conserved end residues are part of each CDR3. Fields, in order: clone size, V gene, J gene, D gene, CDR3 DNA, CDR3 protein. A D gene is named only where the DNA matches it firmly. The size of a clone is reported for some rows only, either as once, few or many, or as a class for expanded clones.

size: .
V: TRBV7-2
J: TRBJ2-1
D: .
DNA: TGTGCCAGCAGCTTATTGGCGGGACCAGCACCCTCCAATGAGCAGTTCTTC
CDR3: CASSLLAGPAPSNEQFF

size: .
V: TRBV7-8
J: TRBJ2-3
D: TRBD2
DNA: TGTGCCAGCAGCTTAGTCCCTAGCGGGACCGGTAGCACAGATACGCAGTATTTT
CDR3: CASSLVPSGTGSTDTQYF

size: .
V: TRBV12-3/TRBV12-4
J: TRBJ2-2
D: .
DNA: TGTGCCAGCAGTCCCGTTGGCCCCGGGGAGCTGTTTTTT
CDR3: CASSPVGPGELFF

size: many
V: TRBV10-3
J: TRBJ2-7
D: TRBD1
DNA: TGTGCCATCAGTGAGCCCTCGACAGGGCACGAGCAGTACTTC
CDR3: CAISEPSTGHEQYF

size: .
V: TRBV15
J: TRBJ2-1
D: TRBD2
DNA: TGTGCCACCAGCAGGGTTAGCGGGGGCATCAATGAGCAGTTCTTC
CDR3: CATSRVSGGINEQFF

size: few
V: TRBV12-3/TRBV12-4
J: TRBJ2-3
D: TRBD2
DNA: TGTGCCAGCAGTTCCACCGGACTAGCGGACACAGATACGCAGTATTTT
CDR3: CASSSTGLADTDTQYF

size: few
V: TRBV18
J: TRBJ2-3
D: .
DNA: TGTGCCAGCTCTCGGACCCGGCCAGATACGCAGTATTTT
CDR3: CASSRTRPDTQYF

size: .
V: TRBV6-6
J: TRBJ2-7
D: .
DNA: TGTGCCAGCAGTTATGGCAGCCAATACGAGCAGTACTTC
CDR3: CASSYGSQYEQYF

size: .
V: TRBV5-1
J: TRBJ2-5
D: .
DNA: TGCGCCAGCAGCCCCGACAGACTTGGGGAGACCCAGTACTTC
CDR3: CASSPDRLGETQYF

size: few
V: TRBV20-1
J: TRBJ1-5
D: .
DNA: TGCAGTGCTAGAGACAGGGATGAGGGCAATCAGCCCCAGCATTTT
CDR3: CSARDRDEGNQPQHF

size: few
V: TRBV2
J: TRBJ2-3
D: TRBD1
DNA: TGTGCCAGCAGCAACAGGGGAAACACAGATACGCAGTATTTT
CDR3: CASSNRGNTDTQYF

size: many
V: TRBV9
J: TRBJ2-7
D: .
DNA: TGTGCCAGCAGCGTAGACAATTCCTACGAGCAGTACTTC
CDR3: CASSVDNSYEQYF

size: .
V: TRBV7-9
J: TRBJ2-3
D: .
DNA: TGTGCCAGCAGCTTACTTAGAACGGGTGTTAATACGCAGTATTTT
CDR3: CASSLLRTGVNTQYF

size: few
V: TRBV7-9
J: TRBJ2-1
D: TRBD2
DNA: TGTGCCAGCAGCTTACGCCCGGGAGCGGGGCACAATGAGCAGTTCTTC
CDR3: CASSLRPGAGHNEQFF

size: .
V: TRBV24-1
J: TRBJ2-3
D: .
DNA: TGTGCCACCAGTGATTCTCGGGGGAGTGGCGATACGAAGTATTTT
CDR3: CATSDSRGSGDTKYF

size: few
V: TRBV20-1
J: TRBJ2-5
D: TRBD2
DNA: TGCAGTGCTAGATCGGTAGCGGGGGTGGAGACCCAGTACTTC
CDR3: CSARSVAGVETQYF

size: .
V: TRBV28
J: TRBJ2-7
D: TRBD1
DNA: TGTGCCAGCAGTTTGGGGGGACAGGGGGCGTCCGACGAGCAGTACTTC
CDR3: CASSLGGQGASDEQYF

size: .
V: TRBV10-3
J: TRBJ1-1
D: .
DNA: TGTGCCACCAAATTAACCGGGCAGAACACTGAAGCTTTCTTT
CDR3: CATKLTGQNTEAFF

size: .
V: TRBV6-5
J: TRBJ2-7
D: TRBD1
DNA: TGTGCCGGCAGTTTCGGTCCTACAGGGGGCGAGCAGTACTTC
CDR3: CAGSFGPTGGEQYF

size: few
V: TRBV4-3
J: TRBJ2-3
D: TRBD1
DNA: TGCGCCAGCAGCCAGGACAGGGGTTTCACAGATACGCAGTATTTT
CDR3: CASSQDRGFTDTQYF

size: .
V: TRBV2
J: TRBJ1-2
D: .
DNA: TGTGCCAGCAGGAGACTCGGACAGAGGGGTGGCTACACCTTC
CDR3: CASRRLGQRGGYTF

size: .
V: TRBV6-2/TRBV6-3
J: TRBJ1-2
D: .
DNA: TGTGCCGGGCGGCGGGGGATTAACTATGGCTACACCTTC
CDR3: CAGRRGINYGYTF